This T cell receptor (beta chain) was sequenced in a study of CD8 T cells in ankylosing spondylitis. Each CDR3 protein gets one entry after TCRdb re-called the 5' RACE reads with MiXCR. The table lists 200,000 to 250,000 distinct CDR3 sequences, around 10% of them singletons. This clonotype appeared a few times. Its antigen remains unidentified. Overall study results and limits: Reports say disease-linked clones showed up significantly more in matched ankylosing spondylitis synovial fluid. In reactive arthritis synovial fluid and blood, some motif variants had been reported before. A TCR beta motif made of fewer than ten highly homologous variants seemed typical of ankylosing spondylitis blood.

Trimming cost V 0 bases and J 3 bases, with 8 bases left between them. Germline V gene sequence: CDR1 KGHSY, CDR2 FQNENV. The CDR3 length is 14 residues. Sequences were obtained from blood, either unsorted or a sorted T cell fraction (not recorded which). The chain is built from TRBV16 and TRBJ1-1; no clear D gene. This clonotype was sampled from a male donor with ankylosing spondylitis or in good health (not recorded which). The CDR3 here is CASSQSVSYTEAFF. CDR3 nucleotides: TGTGCCAGCAGCCAATCAGTGAGCTACACTGAAGCTTTCTTT.